The 17 T cell receptor beta chains in this list originate from one sample, sequenced in a study of blood T cell repertoires in COVID-19. Using immunoSEQ multiplex PCR, the repertoire was profiled, and TCRdb retains in-frame clones only, with some absent. The sample lists around 180,000 clones, 70% to 90% seen once, with around 3.3% in the top ten. The specimen sequenced was peripheral blood. These receptors were collected from a man between 60 and 70 years old with acute or convalescent COVID-19.

The CDR3 spells CASSLTGSGNQPQHF. The CDR3 DNA reads TGCGCCAGCAGCTTGACAGGGTCGGGCAATCAGCCCCAGCATTTT. J is TRBJ1-5 and V is TRBV5-1, with D maybe TRBD1 (6 bases). V was shortened by 1 base and J by 2 bases, with 10 bases between the two germline ends. CDR1 is SGHRS, CDR2 YFSETQ, per germline. This CDR3 has 15 residues.

This chain connects TRBV19 to TRBJ1-6, with D possibly being TRBD1 (6 bases). The V end was cut by 3 bases, the J end by 10 bases, with 16 bases between. CDR1 is LNHDA and CDR2 is SQIVND in the germline V gene (reference sequence). This CDR3 region has 15 residues. The CDR3 loop reads CASSIGTRWPSPLHF. CDR3 sequence (DNA): TGTGCCAGTAGTATCGGGACACGGTGGCCCTCACCCCTCCACTTT.

Details on this clone: The same CDR3 can be traced to other DNA sequences in this sample. V gene TRBV5-5 combines with J gene TRBJ1-3, with 7 bases aligning to TRBD1. Trimming took 3 bases from V and 0 from J; bases not matched to a gene: 6. The CDR3 consists of 16 residues. Germline CDR1 is SGHKS and CDR2 is YYEKEE (reference sequence). Here the CDR3 DNA reads TGTGCCAGCAGCTGGTCCGGGACAGACTCTGGAAACACCATATATTTT. Residues: CASSWSGTDSGNTIYF.

This rearrangement joins TRBV15 to TRBJ2-2; TRBD1 matches 7 bases. V gave up 8 bases and J gave up 4 bases; unmatched junction bases: 7. Germline assignment: CDR1 LNHNV and CDR2 YYDKDF (reference sequence). CDR3 length equals 14 residues. Written as DNA, the CDR3 is TGTGCCACCCGTGACAGGGTCTTCACCGGGGAGCTGTTTTTT. Translation gives CATRDRVFTGELFF.

The gene calls are TRBV19 and TRBJ2-7; 14 bases map to TRBD2. V shed 7 bases and J 5 bases; nucleotides not matched to a gene: 7. The CDR3 is 15 residues long. Germline V gene data show CDR1 as LNHDA and CDR2 as SQIVND (reference sequence). DNA of the CDR3: TGTGCCAGTAAGGTCGGGACTAGCGGGAGTAACGAGCAGTACTTC. Protein: CASKVGTSGSNEQYF.

The genes are TRBV28 and TRBJ1-1; 8 positions match TRBD1. Germline assignment: CDR1 MDHEN and CDR2 SYDVKM. The CDR3 covers 11 residues. The V segment lost 9 bases and the J segment 8 bases; nucleotides outside the gene matches: 5. CDR3 nucleotides: TGTGCCAGTTCGGACAGGGACGAAGCTTTCTTT. Its translation: CASSDRDEAFF.

The chain has TRBV28 and TRBJ2-3; no clear D. This CDR3 is 12 amino acids long. Germline V lookup: CDR1 MDHEN, CDR2 SYDVKM. Trimming took 6 bases from V and 7 from J, leaving 11 bases between them. The CDR3 DNA reads TGTGCCAGCAGACCCAGCGAGTATACGCAGTATTTT. It codes for CASRPSEYTQYF.

The chain couples TRBV10-2 to TRBJ1-1, with D perhaps TRBD1 (5 bases). CDR3 size: 13 residues. The V gene's germline CDR1 is WSHSY and CDR2 SAAADI. V lost 5 bases and J 2 bases, leaving 9 bases between the germline ends. The CDR3 is CASSFDSNTEAFF. CDR3 DNA sequence: TGCGCCAGCAGTTTCGACAGTAACACTGAAGCTTTCTTT.

V and J are TRBV19 and TRBJ2-2; D is unresolved. V was cut by 1 base and J by 5 bases, with 11 bases left in between. The CDR3 length is 15 residues. Germline loops: CDR1 LNHDA, CDR2 SQIVND (reference sequence). In DNA, the CDR3 is TGTGCCAGTAGTATAGGTTCCGAGGAGACCGGGGAGCTGTTTTTT. Translation gives CASSIGSEETGELFF.

The V and J genes are TRBV4-3 and TRBJ2-1, with TRBD2 matching over 12 bases. Germline V gives CDR1 LGHNA, CDR2 YSLEER. Trimming at V came to 2 bases and at J to 6 bases, leaving 2 bases not matched to a gene. This CDR3 is 15 amino acids long. The CDR3 nucleotides are TGCGCCAGCAGCCAATGGACTAGCGGGACCAATGAGCAGTTCTTC. It encodes CASSQWTSGTNEQFF.

The V call is TRBV19, the J call TRBJ2-1; TRBD2 might be the D (7 bases). V was trimmed by 3 bases and J by 2 bases, leaving 26 bases between them. The CDR3 extends over 20 amino acids. Germline CDR1 and CDR2: LNHDA and SQIVND (reference sequence). CDR3 amino acids: CASSILWVTSKDSAYNEQFF. DNA of the CDR3: TGTGCCAGTAGTATTCTGTGGGTGACTAGCAAGGACAGCGCCTACAATGAGCAGTTCTTC.

CDR3 nucleotide sequence: TGTGCCACCACAGGGGAGGGCAATCAGCCCCAGCATTTT. Translated, it gives CATTGEGNQPQHF. The gene calls are TRBV2 and TRBJ1-5; 7 bases match TRBD1. CDR1 and CDR2 from the germline V gene are SNHLY and FYNNEI. J was trimmed by 2 bases and V by 10 bases; bases with no gene match: 5. CDR3 length: 13 amino acids.

DNA of the CDR3: TGTGCTAGTGGTTTGACTAGCACAGATACGCAGTATTTT. Its protein is CASGLTSTDTQYF. The chain uses TRBV12-5 and TRBJ2-3; D remains ambiguous. Germline loops: CDR1 LGHNT, CDR2 FRNRAP. This CDR3 has 13 residues. V was shortened by 2 bases and J by 0 bases, with 3 bases between the two germline ends. The full variable domain, its missing parts supplied by reference TRBV12-5 and TRBJ2-3, is DARVTQTPRHKVTEMGQEVTMRCQPILGHNTVFWYRQTMMQGLELLAYFRNRAPLDDSGMPKDRFSAEMPDATLATLKIQPSEPRDSAVYFCASGLTSTDTQYFGPGTRLTVL.

The V and J genes are TRBV19 and TRBJ2-3, with D possibly being TRBD1 (5 bases). Germline V CDR1 and CDR2: LNHDA, SQIVND (reference sequence). The CDR3 has 15 amino acids. V shed 3 bases and J shed 1 base, with 11 bases lying between them. CDR3 sequence reads: CASSIWQGGTDTQYF. CDR3 nucleotides: TGTGCCAGTAGTATTTGGCAGGGTGGCACAGATACGCAGTATTTT. Filled out from reference TRBV19 and TRBJ2-3, the complete variable domain reads DGGITQSPKYLFRKEGQNVTLSCEQNLNHDAMYWYRQDPGQGLRLIYYSQIVNDFQKGDIAEGYSVSREKKESFPLTVTSAQKNPTAFYLCASSIWQGGTDTQYFGPGTRLTVL.

The chain is built from TRBV24-1 and TRBJ2-3, with D perhaps matching TRBD2 (7 bases). The V gene lost 4 bases and the J gene lost 9 bases, with 25 bases spanning the gap. In germline, CDR1 is KGHDR, CDR2 SFDVKD. The CDR3 totals 17 residues. The CDR3 sequence: CATSDTQDWAGRGTQYF. The CDR3 DNA reads TGTGCCACCAGTGACACCCAGGACTGGGCAGGGAGGGGGACGCAGTATTTT.

The V gene is TRBV7-3, the J gene TRBJ2-1; 8 bases are shared with TRBD2. The V gene's germline CDR1 is SGHTA and CDR2 FQGTGA. The CDR3 covers 12 residues. With V trimmed by 4 bases and J by 10 bases, 3 bases remained unmatched. The CDR3 loop is CASSSPGGEQFF. The CDR3 DNA reads as TGTGCCAGCAGCTCCCCGGGGGGGGAGCAGTTCTTC. The whole variable domain, remainder taken from reference TRBV7-3 and TRBJ2-1, is GAGVSQTPSNKVTEKGKYVELRCDPISGHTALYWYRQSLGQGPEFLIYFQGTGAADDSGLPNDRFFAVRPEGSVSTLKIQRTERGDSAVYLCASSSPGGEQFFGPGTRLTVL.

The chain is built from TRBV2 and TRBJ1-6, with D possibly matching TRBD1 (5 bases). V lost 2 bases and J lost 5, with 10 bases in between. Germline values: CDR1 SNHLY, CDR2 FYNNEI. This CDR3 region has 15 residues. Here the CDR3 DNA reads TGTGCCAGCAGTGAAAGGACACCTAATAATTCACCCCTCCACTTT. Protein: CASSERTPNNSPLHF.